The T cell receptor beta chain under discussion was sequenced for a study of monozygotic twins with inflammatory bowel disease. TCRdb reprocessed the 5' RACE reads, keeping one entry per CDR3 protein, no DNA. The sample includes about 330,000 distinct CDR3 sequences. The clonotype comes from a human donor with ulcerative colitis or Crohn's disease, or a healthy co-twin of an affected twin (not recorded which). The source material was blood.

This CDR3 reads CASSFYDEQFF. V and J are TRBV27 and TRBJ2-1. CDR1 is MNHEY and CDR2 is SMNVEV in the germline V gene (reference sequence). This CDR3 region has 11 residues.